The next 22 T cell receptor beta chains were all read from a single sample in a study of blood T cell repertoires in COVID-19. This table comes from immunoSEQ multiplex PCR, and its TCRdb copy is limited to in-frame clones, with some not included. Of fewer than 300,000 clones listed, 82% were seen once; the top ten hold less than 4%. The sequencing sample was made of peripheral blood. The origin of the receptors is a woman aged 18-29 years with acute or convalescent COVID-19.

The V gene is TRBV7-9, the J gene TRBJ2-7; no firm D call. Trimming stripped 3 bases from V and 0 bases from J, with 3 bases between. The CDR3 runs 12 residues. Per the germline V gene, CDR1 is SEHNR and CDR2 is FQNEAQ (reference sequence). The CDR3 DNA sequence: TGTGCCAGCAGCTTTAGCTCCTACGAGCAGTACTTC. Its translation: CASSFSSYEQYF.

In this sample, this clone turned up once. The rearrangement joins TRBV11-2 to TRBJ2-1; 8 bases fit TRBD2. Losses at the gene ends were 5 bases for V and 1 base for J; bases not matched to a gene: 4. This CDR3 has 15 amino acids. The germline V gene has CDR1 SGHAT and CDR2 FQNNGV. CDR3 in amino acids: CASSTRLASYNEQFF. The DNA of the CDR3 is TGTGCCAGCAGCACCCGACTAGCGTCCTACAATGAGCAGTTCTTC.

This chain links TRBV28 with TRBJ2-7; no clear D gene. CDR1 is MDHEN, CDR2 SYDVKM, per germline. Deletions cut 7 bases from V and 4 bases from J, with 11 bases between. The CDR3 runs to 12 residues. The CDR3 spells CASTDKIYEQYF. CDR3 DNA sequence: TGTGCCAGCACCGACAAGATTTACGAGCAGTACTTC.

The rearrangement links TRBV4-2 to TRBJ1-5; maybe TRBD1 (5 bases). Germline V CDR1 and CDR2: LGHNA, YNFKEQ. The V end lost 0 bases, the J end lost 0 bases, and 9 bases lay between the germline ends. The CDR3 runs 16 residues. The CDR3 spells CASSQDGGYSNQPQHF. CDR3 nucleotide sequence: TGTGCCAGCAGCCAAGACGGGGGTTATAGCAATCAGCCCCAGCATTTT.

The rearrangement joins TRBV7-6 to TRBJ2-1; tentative D call: TRBD2 (6 bases). CDR3 length: 15 amino acids. Germline CDR1 SGHVS, CDR2 FNYEAQ. The V end lost 2 bases, the J end lost 2 bases, and 10 bases lay between the germline ends. CDR3 residues: CASSLSSSAYNEQFF. CDR3 coding DNA: TGTGCCAGCAGCTTATCGTCTAGCGCCTACAATGAGCAGTTCTTC. Complete variable domain (other parts from reference TRBV7-6 and TRBJ2-1): GAGVSQSPRYKVTKRGQDVALRCDPISGHVSLYWYRQALGQGPEFLTYFNYEAQQDKSGLPNDRFSAERPEGSISTLTIQRTEQRDSAMYRCASSLSSSAYNEQFFGPGTRLTVL.

The chain couples TRBV4-1 to TRBJ2-7; D unclear. Germline V gene sequence: CDR1 MGHRA, CDR2 YSYEKL. The CDR3 has 14 residues. Deletions cut 0 bases from V and 3 bases from J, with 9 bases between. This CDR3 is CASSQETRYYEQYF. The CDR3 nucleotides are TGCGCCAGCAGCCAAGAAACTCGATACTACGAGCAGTACTTC.

The V and J genes are TRBV3-1 (or the pseudogene TRBV3-2) and TRBJ2-1; 8 bases line up with TRBD1. Germline V gene lookup returns CDR1 LGHDT and CDR2 YNNKEL (reference sequence). This CDR3 spans 14 amino acids. J lost 5 bases, V lost 1 base, and 1 base had no gene match. The CDR3 DNA reads as TGTGCCAGCAGCCAAGGGGACAGGAACAATGAGCAGTTCTTC. Amino acids: CASSQGDRNNEQFF.

The chain carries TRBV19 and TRBJ2-5, with D possibly TRBD2 on 6 matching bases. Per the germline V gene, CDR1 is LNHDA and CDR2 is SQIVND (reference sequence). Trimming left V 5 bases short and J 5 bases short, with 18 bases between. This CDR3 has 15 amino acids. The CDR3 reads CASSSGVVARETQYF. The CDR3 nucleotides are TGTGCCAGTAGTTCGGGAGTAGTGGCTAGGGAGACCCAGTACTTC. The full variable domain, its missing parts supplied by reference TRBV19 and TRBJ2-5, is DGGITQSPKYLFRKEGQNVTLSCEQNLNHDAMYWYRQDPGQGLRLIYYSQIVNDFQKGDIAEGYSVSREKKESFPLTVTSAQKNPTAFYLCASSSGVVARETQYFGPGTRLLVL.

The chain is built from TRBV9 and TRBJ2-1; tentatively, D is TRBD2 (6 bases). The germline V gene encodes CDR1 SGDLS and CDR2 YYNGEE. Trimming took off 0 bases at V and 1 base at J, with 14 bases between the two ends. This CDR3 is 17 amino acids long. Here the CDR3 DNA reads TGTGCCAGCAGCGTAGTCGGAGGGATGGGGTCCTACAATGAGCAGTTCTTC. As protein: CASSVVGGMGSYNEQFF.

The chain carries TRBV6-2 or TRBV6-3 and TRBJ2-2; TRBD1 agrees at 7 bases. The V gene end was trimmed by 5 bases and the J gene end by 6 bases; junction bases not matched to a gene: 6. Germline values: CDR1 MNHEY, CDR2 SVGEGT. This CDR3 has 14 amino acids. CDR3 sequence reads: CASSPTGIAGELFF. CDR3 DNA sequence: TGTGCCAGCAGTCCGACAGGGATCGCCGGGGAGCTGTTTTTT.

J is TRBJ1-1 and V is TRBV2, with 10 positions matching TRBD1. CDR3 length equals 15 residues. With V trimmed by 6 bases and J by 1 base, 5 bases remained unmatched. Germline V gives CDR1 SNHLY, CDR2 FYNNEI. CDR3 DNA: TGTGCCAGCAGGGACGGGGACAGGGGGAACACTGAAGCTTTCTTT. This translates into CASRDGDRGNTEAFF.

The CDR3 here is CASSRGTGNSPLHF. In DNA form, the CDR3 reads TGTGCCAGCAGCCGCGGGACAGGGAATTCACCCCTCCACTTT. V and J are TRBV28 and TRBJ1-6; 9 positions match TRBD1. The germline V gene encodes CDR1 MDHEN and CDR2 SYDVKM. CDR3 length: 14 amino acids. Losses at the gene ends were 6 bases for V and 7 bases for J; bases not matched to a gene: 4.

The table lists this clone with a count of one. The CDR3 region is CASSIETGLYEQYF. DNA of the CDR3: TGCGCCAGCAGCATTGAGACAGGGTTATACGAGCAGTACTTC. The rearrangement joins TRBV5-1 to TRBJ2-7; 7 positions match TRBD1. Germline V gene lookup returns CDR1 SGHRS and CDR2 YFSETQ. The trim removed 4 bases at V and 4 bases at J, leaving 8 bases unmatched. The length of the CDR3 is 14 residues.

A single count supports this clone. The J gene is TRBJ1-5, the V gene TRBV30; weak D call: TRBD1 (6 bases). CDR3 length: 12 amino acids. Germline CDR1 reads GTSNPN; CDR2 reads SVGIG (reference sequence). The V and J ends lost 6 bases and 3 bases respectively, with 9 bases between them. The CDR3 sequence is CACGQFNQPQHF. The CDR3 nucleotides are TGTGCCTGTGGACAGTTCAATCAGCCCCAGCATTTT. The entire variable domain, with the rest obtained from reference TRBV30 and TRBJ1-5, is as follows: SQTIHQWPATLVQPVGSPLSLECTVEGTSNPNLYWYRQAAGRGLQLLFYSVGIGQISSEVPQNLSASRPQDRQFILSSKKLLLSDSGFYLCACGQFNQPQHFGDGTRLSIL.

V is TRBV11-3 and J is TRBJ2-7; 11 nucleotides align to TRBD2. Looked up from germline, CDR1 is SGHNT and CDR2 is YENEEA. V trimming: 1 base; J trimming: 7 bases; junction bases outside the gene matches: 9. The CDR3 is made up of 16 amino acids. The CDR3 DNA sequence: TGTGCCAGCAGCTTAGGTCATACTAGCGGGAGTGGTGAGCAGTACTTC. Its protein is CASSLGHTSGSGEQYF. Filled out from reference TRBV11-3 and TRBJ2-7, the complete variable domain reads EAGVVQSPRYKIIEKKQPVAFWCNPISGHNTLYWYLQNLGQGPELLIRYENEEAVDDSQLPKDRFSAERLKGVDSTLKIQPAELGDSAVYLCASSLGHTSGSGEQYFGPGTRLTVT.

This clone was counted only a few times. The rearrangement links TRBV7-9 to TRBJ2-2, with 10 bases aligning to TRBD2. V lost 7 bases and J lost 6; bases outside the gene matches: 14. The CDR3 totals 17 residues. Germline V CDR1 and CDR2: SEHNR, FQNEAQ (reference sequence). CDR3 bases: TGTGCCAGCACCGGGCAACTAGCGGGGAGCCTGTCCGGGGAGCTGTTTTTT. The encoded protein is CASTGQLAGSLSGELFF.

The V gene is TRBV19, the J gene TRBJ1-6; D is uncertain. V was trimmed by 7 bases and J by 0 bases, leaving 10 bases between them. This CDR3 region has 15 residues. Germline-derived CDR1 and CDR2 are LNHDA and SQIVND (reference sequence). The CDR3 spells CASKRRSSYNSPLHF. Here the CDR3 DNA reads TGTGCCAGTAAGAGACGGAGCTCCTATAATTCACCCCTCCACTTT.

There are a few counts of this clone. The chain couples TRBV30 to TRBJ1-1; TRBD1 agrees at 7 bases. From germline, CDR1 is GTSNPN and CDR2 SVGIG (reference sequence). J was trimmed by 11 bases and V by 1 base; bases with no gene match: 13. The CDR3 has 14 amino acids. This CDR3 is CAWSEGAGYLGAFF. In DNA form, the CDR3 reads TGTGCCTGGAGTGAGGGGGCGGGATATCTTGGGGCTTTCTTT.

The chain recombines TRBV29-1 with TRBJ2-6, with 7 bases lining up with TRBD1. With 7 bases clipped from V and 3 bases from J, the junction kept 15 bases outside the gene matches. There are 17 residues in the CDR3. In germline, CDR1 is SQVTM, CDR2 ANQGSEA. DNA for the CDR3: TGCAGCGACCCCACGGGACAGTGGGTCTGTGGGGCCAACGTCCTGACTTTC. Its protein product is CSDPTGQWVCGANVLTF. Full variable domain (rest looked up from reference TRBV29-1 and TRBJ2-6): SAVISQKPSRDICQRGTSLTIQCQVDSQVTMMFWYRQQPGQSLTLIATANQGSEATYESGFVIDKFPISRPNLTFSTLTVSNMSPEDSSIYLCSDPTGQWVCGANVLTFGAGSRLTVL.

This sequence joins TRBV4-3 and TRBJ2-2; 10 nucleotides line up with TRBD1. J was trimmed by 3 bases and V by 4 bases; bases with no gene match: 8. Germline V gene lookup returns CDR1 LGHNA and CDR2 YSLEER. The CDR3 has 17 amino acids. For the CDR3, the DNA is TGCGCCAGCAGCCCCCGGGACAGGGGTTATGACACCGGGGAGCTGTTTTTT. Translation: CASSPRDRGYDTGELFF.

The genes are TRBV28 and TRBJ1-5; D is uncertain. The CDR3 loop spans 14 amino acids. Germline loops: CDR1 MDHEN, CDR2 SYDVKM. V lost 1 base and J 0 bases, leaving 4 bases between the germline ends. The CDR3 DNA follows: TGTGCCAGCAGTTTATCTTATAGCAATCAGCCCCAGCATTTT. This encodes CASSLSYSNQPQHF. Full variable domain (missing parts from reference TRBV28 and TRBJ1-5): DVKVTQSSRYLVKRTGEKVFLECVQDMDHENMFWYRQDPGLGLRLIYFSYDVKMKEKGDIPEGYSVSREKKERFSLILESASTNQTSMYLCASSLSYSNQPQHFGDGTRLSIL.

This clone has just one count. This rearrangement joins TRBV19 to TRBJ1-6; TRBD1 matches 9 bases. CDR1 and CDR2 (germline): LNHDA, SQIVND (reference sequence). This CDR3 comprises 15 residues. The J segment lost 7 bases and the V segment lost 5 bases, leaving 6 bases of the junction unmatched. CDR3 protein: CASSGDRAENSPLHF. CDR3 in DNA: TGTGCCAGTAGTGGGGACAGGGCGGAAAATTCACCCCTCCACTTT.